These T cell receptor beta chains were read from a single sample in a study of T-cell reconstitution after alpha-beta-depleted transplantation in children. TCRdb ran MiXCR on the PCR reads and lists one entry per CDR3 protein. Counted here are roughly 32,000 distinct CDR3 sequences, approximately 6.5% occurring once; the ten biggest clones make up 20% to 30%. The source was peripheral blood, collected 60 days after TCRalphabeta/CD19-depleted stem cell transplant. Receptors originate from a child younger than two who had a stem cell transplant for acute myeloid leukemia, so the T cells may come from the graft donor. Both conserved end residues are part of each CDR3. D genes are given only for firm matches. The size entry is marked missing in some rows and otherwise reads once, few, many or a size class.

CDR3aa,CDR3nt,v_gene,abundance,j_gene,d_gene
CASSQRGAKNIQYF,TGTGCCAGCAGCCAGAGGGGGGCCAAAAACATTCAGTACTTC,TRBV12-3/TRBV12-4,many,TRBJ2-4,-
CSALGLEYTGELFF,TGCAGTGCTTTGGGACTAGAGTACACCGGGGAGCTGTTTTTT,TRBV20-1,many,TRBJ2-2,TRBD2
CASPPDTSGANVLTF,TGTGCCAGCCCTCCTGACACCTCTGGGGCCAACGTCCTGACTTTC,TRBV7-9,many,TRBJ2-6,-
CASRLRGTDTQYF,TGTGCCAGCAGGCTTAGGGGCACAGATACGCAGTATTTT,TRBV27,many,TRBJ2-3,-
CASSSGREAFF,TGTGCCAGCAGCTCGGGGAGGGAAGCTTTCTTT,TRBV6-5,many,TRBJ1-1,-
CASSQDSDSGTLLLGNEQFF,TGTGCCAGCAGCCAAGATTCGGATAGCGGGACACTACTACTGGGCAATGAGCAGTTCTTC,TRBV4-2,-,TRBJ2-1,TRBD2
CASSSTGDLSGANVLTF,TGTGCCAGCAGTTCCACAGGGGATTTATCTGGGGCCAACGTCCTGACTTTC,TRBV7-9,many,TRBJ2-6,TRBD1
CASSPGLVSWEQYF,TGTGCCAGCAGCCCCGGGCTGGTCTCCTGGGAGCAGTACTTC,TRBV5-6,-,TRBJ2-7,-
CASSEQGRYTQYF,TGTGCCAGCAGTGAACAGGGACGTTATACGCAGTATTTT,TRBV2,many,TRBJ2-3,-
CASSLIQGRVYNSPLHF,TGTGCCAGCAGCTTGATCCAGGGGAGGGTCTATAATTCACCCCTCCACTTT,TRBV5-5,many,TRBJ1-6,-
CSDGIGAFF,TGCAGCGACGGGATTGGAGCTTTCTTT,TRBV29-1,many,TRBJ1-1,-
CASSPHLGGSTDTQYF,TGTGCCAGCAGCCCTCACCTTGGCGGGAGTACAGATACGCAGTATTTT,TRBV12-3/TRBV12-4,many,TRBJ2-3,TRBD2
CASSYSSWGSGNTIYF,TGTGCCAGCAGTTACTCGAGTTGGGGGTCTGGAAACACCATATATTTT,TRBV6-5,few,TRBJ1-3,-
CASSEQGGSNQPQHF,TGCGCCAGCAGTGAACAGGGGGGTAGCAATCAGCCCCAGCATTTT,TRBV4-1,few,TRBJ1-5,TRBD1
CASSLDVALQYNEQFF,TGCGCCAGCAGCCTCGACGTCGCTCTGCAATACAATGAGCAGTTCTTC,TRBV5-1,many,TRBJ2-1,-
CATESQGGYEQYF,TGTGCCACCGAATCCCAGGGAGGGTACGAGCAGTACTTC,TRBV24-1,many,TRBJ2-7,TRBD2
CASSPGLSPDTQYF,TGTGCCAGCAGCCCGGGACTAAGCCCAGATACGCAGTATTTT,TRBV7-3,many,TRBJ2-3,TRBD2
CASSQGQADTQYF,TGCGCCAGCAGCCAAGGGCAAGCAGATACGCAGTATTTT,TRBV4-3,many,TRBJ2-3,-
CASSLYGLANQETQYF,TGTGCCAGCAGTTTATATGGGCTAGCGAACCAAGAGACCCAGTACTTC,TRBV28,many,TRBJ2-5,-
CASIPGRTVDYGYTF,TGTGCCAGCATCCCCGGACGGACCGTAGACTATGGCTACACCTTC,TRBV12-3/TRBV12-4,many,TRBJ1-2,-
CASSLGGRERDEQYF,TGCGCCAGCAGCCTAGGAGGGCGGGAGAGGGACGAGCAGTACTTC,TRBV4-1,many,TRBJ2-7,TRBD2
CAETGRENEQFF,TGTGCCGAAACAGGTCGGGAAAATGAGCAGTTCTTC,TRBV28,-,TRBJ2-1,-
CASSPYRVLTDTQYF,TGTGCCAGCAGTCCCTACAGGGTATTGACAGATACGCAGTATTTT,TRBV6-5,many,TRBJ2-3,-